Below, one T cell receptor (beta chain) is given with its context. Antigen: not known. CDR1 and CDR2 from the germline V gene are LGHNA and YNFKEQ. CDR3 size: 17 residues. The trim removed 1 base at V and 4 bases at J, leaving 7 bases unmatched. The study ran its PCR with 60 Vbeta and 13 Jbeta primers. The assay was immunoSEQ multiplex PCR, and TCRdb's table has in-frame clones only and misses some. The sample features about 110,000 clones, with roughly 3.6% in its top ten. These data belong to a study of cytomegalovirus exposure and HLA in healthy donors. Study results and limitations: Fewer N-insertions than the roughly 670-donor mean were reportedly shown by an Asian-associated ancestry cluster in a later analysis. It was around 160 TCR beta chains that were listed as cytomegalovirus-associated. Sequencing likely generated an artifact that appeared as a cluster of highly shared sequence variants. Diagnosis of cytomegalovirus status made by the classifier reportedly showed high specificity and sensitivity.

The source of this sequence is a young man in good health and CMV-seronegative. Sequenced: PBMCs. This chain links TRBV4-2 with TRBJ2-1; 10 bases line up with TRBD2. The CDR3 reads CASSQGPSGGAYNEQFF. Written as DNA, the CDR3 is TGTGCCAGCAGCCAAGGCCCGAGCGGGGGGGCGTACAATGAGCAGTTCTTC.